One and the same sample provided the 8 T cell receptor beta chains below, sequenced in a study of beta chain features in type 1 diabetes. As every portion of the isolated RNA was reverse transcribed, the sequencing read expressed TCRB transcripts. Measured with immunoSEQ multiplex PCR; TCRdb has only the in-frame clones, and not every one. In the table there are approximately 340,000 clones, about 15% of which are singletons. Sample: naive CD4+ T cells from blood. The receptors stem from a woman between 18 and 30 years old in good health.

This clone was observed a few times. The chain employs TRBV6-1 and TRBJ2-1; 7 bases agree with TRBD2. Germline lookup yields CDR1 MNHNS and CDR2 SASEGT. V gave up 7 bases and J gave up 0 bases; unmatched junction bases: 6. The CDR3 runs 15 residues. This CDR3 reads CASTLRTSSYNEQFF. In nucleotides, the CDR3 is TGTGCCAGCACCCTAAGGACTAGCTCCTACAATGAGCAGTTCTTC.

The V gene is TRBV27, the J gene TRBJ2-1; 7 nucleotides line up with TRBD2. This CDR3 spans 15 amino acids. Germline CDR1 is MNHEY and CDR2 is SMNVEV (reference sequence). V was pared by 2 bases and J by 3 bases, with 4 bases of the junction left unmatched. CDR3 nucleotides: TGTGCCAGCAGTTTAAACGGGAGGATCTACAATGAGCAGTTCTTC. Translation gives CASSLNGRIYNEQFF.

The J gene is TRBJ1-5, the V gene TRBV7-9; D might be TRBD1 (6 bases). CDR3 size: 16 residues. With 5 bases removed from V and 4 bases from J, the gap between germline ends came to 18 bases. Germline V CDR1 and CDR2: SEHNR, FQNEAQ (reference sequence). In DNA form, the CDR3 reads TGTGCCAGCAGCCTTCGGAGAGAGGACAGAAATCAGCCCCAGCATTTT. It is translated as CASSLRREDRNQPQHF.

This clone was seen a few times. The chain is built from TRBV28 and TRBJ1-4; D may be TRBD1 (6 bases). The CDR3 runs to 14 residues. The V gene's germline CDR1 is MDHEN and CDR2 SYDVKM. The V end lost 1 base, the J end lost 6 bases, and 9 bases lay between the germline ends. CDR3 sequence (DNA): TGTGCCAGCAGTTTATTGGGGGCGGATGAAAAACTGTTTTTT. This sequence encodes CASSLLGADEKLFF.

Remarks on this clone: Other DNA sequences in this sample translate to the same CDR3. CDR3 DNA sequence: TGTGCCACCAGCAGGTATACAGATACGCAGTATTTT. It yields the protein CATSRYTDTQYF. This chain joins TRBV15 and TRBJ2-3; unclear D gene. The ends were cut back, 3 bases at V and 3 bases at J, with 4 bases in the middle. The CDR3 contains 12 residues. In germline, CDR1 is LNHNV, CDR2 YYDKDF (reference sequence).

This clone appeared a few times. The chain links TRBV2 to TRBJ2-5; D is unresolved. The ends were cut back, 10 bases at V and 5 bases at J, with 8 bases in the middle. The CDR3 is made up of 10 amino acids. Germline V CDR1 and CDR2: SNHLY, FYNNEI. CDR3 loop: CATRGETQYF. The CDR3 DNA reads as TGTGCCACCCGCGGCGAGACCCAGTACTTC.

CDR3 bases: TGTGCCAGCAGCCCTTTTCTAGCGATTGGAGCAGATACGCAGTATTTT. It is translated as CASSPFLAIGADTQYF. V usage is TRBV5-4 and J usage is TRBJ2-3; a possible D gene is TRBD2 (6 bases). The CDR3 is 16 residues long. Germline CDR1 SGHNT, CDR2 YYREEE (reference sequence). Between the trimmed V and J ends, which lost 4 bases and 4 bases, there was a span of 19 bases.

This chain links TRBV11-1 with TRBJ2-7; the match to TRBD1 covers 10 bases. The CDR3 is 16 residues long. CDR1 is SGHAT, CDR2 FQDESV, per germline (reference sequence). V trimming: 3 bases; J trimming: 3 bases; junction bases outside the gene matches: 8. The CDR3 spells CASSFSGTGVGYEQYF. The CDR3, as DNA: TGTGCCAGCAGCTTCTCCGGGACAGGGGTTGGCTACGAGCAGTACTTC.